These T cell receptor beta chains were read from a single sample in a study of blood T cell repertoires in COVID-19. TCRdb keeps only in-frame clones here, not all; method: immunoSEQ multiplex PCR. The sample consists of tens of thousands of clones, 70% to 85% of them appearing once. The specimen was peripheral blood. Receptors were obtained from a man between 60 and 70 years old with acute or convalescent COVID-19. CDR3s include the opening cysteine and the closing phenylalanine or tryptophan. A D gene is named only where the DNA matches it firmly. Only some rows state a clone size, as once, few, many or a class for expanded clones.

16 | TRBJ1-3 | - | TRBV7-9 | - | TGTGCCAGCAGCTCAGGCCGGACAGAGATTCGAAACACCATATATTTT | CASSSGRTEIRNTIYF
16 | TRBJ1-4 | TRBD1 | TRBV15 | - | TGTGCCACCAGCAGAGATCGGACAGGGGGATTTGAAAAACTGTTTTTT | CATSRDRTGGFEKLFF
18 | TRBJ1-6 | - | TRBV7-9 | - | TGTGCCAGCAGCTTAAAGGGGCCCACAAGCTCCTATAATTCACCCCTCCACTTT | CASSLKGPTSSYNSPLHF
15 | TRBJ2-7 | TRBD2 | TRBV7-2 | - | TGTGCCAGCAGCCCCGCCCCTAGCGGGGGCCACGAGCAGTACTTC | CASSPAPSGGHEQYF
16 | TRBJ1-3 | - | TRBV7-2 | - | TGTGCCAGCAGCTCCCCCGGACAGAGTGGAGGAAACACCATATATTTT | CASSSPGQSGGNTIYF
15 | TRBJ1-6 | TRBD1 | TRBV28 | few | TGTGCCAGCAGTTGGAGGACAGGGGGGAATTCACCCCTCCACTTT | CASSWRTGGNSPLHF
17 | TRBJ2-5 | TRBD2 | TRBV6-2/TRBV6-3 | - | TGTGCCAGCAGCTCCACTAGGACTAGCGAGGTTACGGGGACCCAGTACTTC | CASSSTRTSEVTGTQYF
16 | TRBJ2-2 | TRBD2 | TRBV30 | - | TGTGCCTGGAGTGCAGTAGCACTAGCGGCCACCGGGGAGCTGTTTTTT | CAWSAVALAATGELFF
15 | TRBJ2-5 | TRBD1 | TRBV7-2 | few | TGTGCCAGCAGCTTAGGACAGGGGGCCCAAGAGACCCAGTACTTC | CASSLGQGAQETQYF
15 | TRBJ2-1 | - | TRBV11-1 | - | TGTGCCAGCAGCAAGGCGGGGGCGCAGAACAATGAGCAGTTCTTC | CASSKAGAQNNEQFF
14 | TRBJ1-1 | TRBD1 | TRBV2 | - | TGTGCCAGCAGACAGACAGGGGGAAGCACTGAAGCTTTCTTT | CASRQTGGSTEAFF
14 | TRBJ2-1 | TRBD1 | TRBV10-3 | - | TGTGCCATCGGAAGACAGGGGGGGTACAATGAGCAGTTCTTC | CAIGRQGGYNEQFF
15 | TRBJ1-4 | - | TRBV2 | - | TGTGCCAGCAGGGCTACAGGGTCAACTAATGAAAAACTGTTTTTT | CASRATGSTNEKLFF
16 | TRBJ2-1 | TRBD2 | TRBV5-1 | - | TGCGCCAGCAGCTTACGACAGCTAGCGGGGAACAATGAGCAGTTCTTC | CASSLRQLAGNNEQFF
13 | TRBJ1-5 | - | TRBV7-9 | - | TGTGCCAGCAGAGCAGGGTTCAATCAGCCCCAGCATTTT | CASRAGFNQPQHF
14 | TRBJ1-3 | TRBD1 | TRBV18 | - | TGTGCCAGCTCATCGATCGGACAGGGAATCGCCATATATTTT | CASSSIGQGIAIYF
17 | TRBJ1-5 | TRBD1 | TRBV28 | - | TGTGCCAGCAGTCTCCTGGACAGGGGACTGGCTTATCAGCCCCAGCATTTT | CASSLLDRGLAYQPQHF
14 | TRBJ2-3 | TRBD2 | TRBV5-4 | - | TGTGCCAGCAGCTTGGGACTAGCATCCGATACGCAGTATTTT | CASSLGLASDTQYF
15 | TRBJ1-6 | - | TRBV9 | - | TGTGCCAGCAGCGCCAGGGACTCCTATAATTCACCCCTCCACTTT | CASSARDSYNSPLHF
14 | TRBJ2-7 | TRBD1 | TRBV5-1 | - | TGCGCCAGCAGCTCGACAGGGGCTGACTACGAGCAGTACTTC | CASSSTGADYEQYF
13 | TRBJ2-5 | TRBD1 | TRBV5-4 | - | TGTGCCAGCAGCTTGCAGGGGGAAGAGACCCAGTACTTC | CASSLQGEETQYF
16 | TRBJ1-5 | - | TRBV6-2/TRBV6-3 | few | TGTGCCAGCAGCAAAACCTCAATCTATAGCAATCAGCCCCAGCATTTT | CASSKTSIYSNQPQHF
10 | TRBJ2-3 | - | TRBV29-1 | few | TGCAGCGTTCTTCTTCGTACGCAGTATTTT | CSVLLRTQYF
16 | TRBJ1-1 | - | TRBV5-1 | - | TGCGCCAGCAGCTTGGATCCCACAGGAATGAACACTGAAGCTTTCTTT | CASSLDPTGMNTEAFF